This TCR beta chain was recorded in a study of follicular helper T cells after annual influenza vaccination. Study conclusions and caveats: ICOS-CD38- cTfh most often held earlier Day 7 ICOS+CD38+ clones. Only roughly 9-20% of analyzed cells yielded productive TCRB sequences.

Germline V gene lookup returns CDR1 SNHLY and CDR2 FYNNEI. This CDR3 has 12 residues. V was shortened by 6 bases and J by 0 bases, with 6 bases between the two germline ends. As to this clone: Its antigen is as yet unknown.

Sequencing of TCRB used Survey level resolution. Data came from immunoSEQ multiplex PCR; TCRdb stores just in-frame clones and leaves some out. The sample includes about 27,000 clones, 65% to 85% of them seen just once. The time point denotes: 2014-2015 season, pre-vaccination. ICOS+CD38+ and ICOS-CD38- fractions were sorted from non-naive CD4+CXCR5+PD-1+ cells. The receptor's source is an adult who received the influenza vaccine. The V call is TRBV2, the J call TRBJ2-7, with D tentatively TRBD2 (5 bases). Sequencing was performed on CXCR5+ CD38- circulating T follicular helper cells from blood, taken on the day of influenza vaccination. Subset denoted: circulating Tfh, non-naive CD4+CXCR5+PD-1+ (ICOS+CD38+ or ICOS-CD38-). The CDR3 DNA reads TGTGCCAGCAGGACTAACTCCTACGAGCAGTACTTC. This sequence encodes CASRTNSYEQYF.